This T cell receptor (beta chain) was recorded in a study of blood T cell repertoires in COVID-19. Study at large: Both acute and convalescent COVID-19 samples were obtained from the United States, Italy and Spain. Sources were T cells, B-cell-depleted T cells, or PBMCs; the material itself was cDNA or gDNA.

Original analysis: Cell counts per sample came from amplifying reference gene primers. Assay: immunoSEQ multiplex PCR; the TCRdb copy retains only in-frame clones and omits some. The V and J calls and clone size come from that table; D and trimming were worked out from the DNA. This table has about 220,000 clones, roughly 82% appearing once. The CDR3 is 12 residues long. Trimming left V 2 bases short and J 9 bases short, with 8 bases between. CDR1 and CDR2 (germline): SGHDN, FVKESK. This clone was seen only once. The rearrangement links TRBV14 to TRBJ2-1; D gene unclear. The receptor was isolated from a man in his forties or fifties who had recovered from COVID-19. Sequencing input: peripheral blood. The CDR3 bases are TGTGCCAGCAGCCAAACCGATAGTGAGCAGTTCTTC. Its translation: CASSQTDSEQFF.